The clone carrying this T cell receptor beta chain showed up just a few times. Its target is unknown. The data were produced by immunoSEQ multiplex PCR, yet TCRdb's version contains in-frame clones alone and is incomplete. The data show about 97,000 clones, roughly 90% seen once. The ends were cut back, 5 bases at V and 3 bases at J, with 17 bases in the middle. Germline V lookup: CDR1 LGHDT, CDR2 YNNKEL (reference sequence). This CDR3 has 17 residues. This specimen comes from a study of T cell responses to AZD1222 COVID-19 vaccine. Study-level results: Following two doses of AZD1222, Spike-specific TCR breadth and depth rose. White British donors predominated, females outnumbered males, and clonal diversity was possibly underestimated. Unmutated variant regions reportedly attract nearly half of all spike-specific TCRs.

The source was peripheral blood, collected on day 0 of AZD1222 vaccination. The source of this sequence is an adult in good health. J is TRBJ1-6 and V is TRBV3-1 (or the pseudogene TRBV3-2); a possible D gene is TRBD1 (5 bases). The CDR3 is CASSFDSPDYYNSPLHF. CDR3 coding DNA: TGTGCCAGCAGCTTCGACAGCCCCGATTACTATAATTCACCCCTCCACTTT.